The T cell receptor beta chain under discussion was sequenced for a study of memory CD4+ T cells and cytomegalovirus serostatus. The sort gate was single viable CD3+CD4+CD8-CD45RO+ cells for memory CD4+ T cells. The table came from immunoSEQ multiplex PCR; TCRdb's copy has only in-frame clones and leaves some out. The profile shows about 67,000 clones, about 70% of them singletons. Trimming removed 6 bases from V and 7 bases from J, with 19 bases in between. This CDR3 spans 14 amino acids. Germline V CDR1 and CDR2: WSHSY, SAAADI. What was sequenced was memory CD4+ T cells from blood. The clonotype was recovered from an adult in good health and CMV-seropositive. The genes are TRBV10-2 and TRBJ2-7, with D perhaps being TRBD1 or TRBD2 (5 bases each). The CDR3 region has the DNA TGCGCCAGCAGCGAGGGACCGACCTTGGGAGAGCAGTACTTC. Translated: CASSEGPTLGEQYF.